The 28 T cell receptor beta chains listed next were all sequenced from one sample in a study of tumor-infiltrating lymphocytes in oesophageal squamous cell carcinoma. TCRdb re-called the PCR reads with MiXCR, one entry per CDR3 protein. The profile shows about 12,000 distinct CDR3 sequences, 50% to 60% of them singletons. Specimen: esophageal tumor tissue. The receptor source for this set is a female donor with esophageal squamous cell carcinoma.

This chain links TRBV7-6 with TRBJ2-5; possibly TRBD1 for D (6 bases). From germline, CDR1 is SGHVS and CDR2 FNYEAQ. This CDR3 is 17 amino acids long. Between the trimmed V and J ends, which lost 5 bases and 11 bases, there was a span of 30 bases. Here the CDR3 reads CASSLRSSTAGDNEQYF. CDR3 nucleotide sequence: TGTGCCAGCAGCCTTAGAAGTTCGACAGCCGGGGACAATGAGCAGTACTTC.

As DNA, the CDR3 is TGTGCCAGCAGCCCTAGCGGGAGGGCGCTTGGGGCCAACGTCCTGACTTTC. Translating gives CASSPSGRALGANVLTF. The chain recombines TRBV28 with TRBJ2-4; TRBD2 agrees at 12 bases. Matching the DNA end better, TRBJ2-6 makes the J call doubtful. CDR1 and CDR2 from the germline V gene are MDHEN and SYDVKM. The length of the CDR3 is 17 residues.

V gene TRBV11-3 combines with J gene TRBJ2-5; a weak D match, TRBD1 (5 bases). The last part of the DNA fits TRBJ1-1 better; the J call may be wrong. Germline CDR1 reads SGHNT; CDR2 reads YENEEA. This CDR3 has 13 amino acids. The CDR3 protein is CASSRQSGTEAFF. The CDR3 region has the DNA TGTGCCAGCAGCCGACAGTCGGGCACTGAAGCTTTCTTT.

The table lists this clonotype with a few counts. The rearrangement links TRBV7-2 to TRBJ2-1; 9 bases are a match to TRBD2. The J call may be wrong; the DNA end is better matched by TRBJ2-7. Germline CDR1 reads SGHTA; CDR2 reads FQGNSA. The CDR3 has 14 residues. Written as DNA, the CDR3 is TGTGCCAGCAGCTTATTGCGGGAGGGGTACGAGCAGTACTTC. Encoded protein: CASSLLREGYEQYF.

The chain has TRBV12-3 or TRBV12-4 and TRBJ2-5; D assignment may be TRBD1 or TRBD2 (5 bases each). The CDR3 is 14 amino acids. Trimming pared 3 bases from V and 11 bases from J, leaving 19 bases between. The CDR3 sequence is CASSLDGALAEQYF. For the CDR3, the DNA is TGTGCCAGCAGTTTGGACGGGGCCTTAGCTGAGCAGTACTTC.

The rearrangement links TRBV6-6 to TRBJ2-7; D is perhaps TRBD1 (5 bases). The V end was cut by 0 bases, the J end by 5 bases, with 8 bases between. The germline gives CDR1 MNHNY, CDR2 SVGAGI (reference sequence). This CDR3 region has 13 residues. Here the CDR3 reads CASSYSVGDEQYF. The CDR3 nucleotides read TGTGCCAGCAGTTACTCGGTAGGGGACGAGCAGTACTTC.

V is TRBV6-2 or TRBV6-3 and J is TRBJ2-3, with D maybe TRBD2 (6 bases). The CDR3 loop spans 13 amino acids. V lost 5 bases and J 6 bases, leaving 12 bases between the germline ends. Looked up from germline, CDR1 is MNHEY and CDR2 is SVGEGT. The DNA of the CDR3 is TGTGCCAGCAGTACCGGGAGCGCGGATACGCAGTATTTT. Protein: CASSTGSADTQYF.

V usage is TRBV20-1 and J usage is TRBJ2-4; D remains unclear. Matching the DNA end better, TRBJ2-7 makes the J call doubtful. CDR3 length: 12 residues. The germline V gene has CDR1 DFQATT and CDR2 SNEGSKA (reference sequence). The CDR3 DNA sequence: TGCAGTGCGGGGTCAAGCTCCTACGAGCAGTACTTC. Protein sequence: CSAGSSSYEQYF.

The chain uses TRBV11-2 and TRBJ2-4; TRBD2 aligns across 9 bases. The J call may be wrong; the DNA end is better matched by TRBJ2-1. This CDR3 has 15 residues. Germline CDR1 is SGHAT and CDR2 is FQNNGV. The CDR3 nucleotides are TGTGCCAGCAGCCCGCTAGCGGGGCGGAACAATGAGCAGTTCTTC. Its protein product is CASSPLAGRNNEQFF.

The sample holds many counts of this clonotype. Just one base apart from a much larger clone, this may be a read error. V gene TRBV6-1 combines with J gene TRBJ2-5; D not certain. Between the trimmed V and J ends, which lost 5 bases and 11 bases, there was a span of 18 bases. The CDR3 length is 13 residues. Germline V gene sequence: CDR1 MNHNS, CDR2 SASEGT. This CDR3 reads CASSPEWYNEQYF. In nucleotides, the CDR3 is TGTGCCAGCAGTCCTGAATGGTACAATGAGCAGTACTTC.

The sample holds a few counts of this clonotype. The chain is built from TRBV12-3 or TRBV12-4 and TRBJ2-4; a possible D gene is TRBD2 (6 bases). CDR3 size: 15 residues. With 5 bases removed from V and 13 bases from J, the gap between germline ends came to 24 bases. This chain's CDR3 is CASSPPSDPYNEQYF. CDR3 in DNA: TGTGCCAGCAGTCCCCCTAGCGACCCCTACAATGAGCAGTACTTC.

As to this clonotype: One end of the junction varies from germline; a read error may be responsible. V gene TRBV6-4 combines with J gene TRBJ2-5; 7 nucleotides agree with TRBD2. CDR1 MRHNA and CDR2 SNTAGT come from the germline V gene. The CDR3 spans 13 residues. The DNA of the CDR3 is TGTGCCAGCAGACGGGACTATAATTCACCCCTCCACTTC. Translating it yields CASRRDYNSPLHF.

This clonotype was seen only a few times. The chain has TRBV7-3 and TRBJ2-3; no reliable D call. The J call may be incorrect, as the DNA end agrees better with TRBJ2-7. The CDR3 consists of 14 residues. Germline V lookup: CDR1 SGHTA, CDR2 FQGTGA. Here the CDR3 DNA reads TGTGCCAGCAGCCCCGGTTACCCCTCCTACGAGCAGTACTTC. Translation gives CASSPGYPSYEQYF.

Sample share makes this clonotype medium-sized. This sequence joins TRBV6-2 or TRBV6-3 and TRBJ2-1, with TRBD2 matching 12 bases. In germline, CDR1 is MNHEY, CDR2 SVGEGT. There are 17 residues in the CDR3. J gave up 6 bases and V 2 bases, and 8 bases lay outside the gene matches. CDR3 bases: TGTGCCAGCAGTTACCCCCCACTAGCGGGAGGCATCAATGAGCAGTTCTTC. Residues: CASSYPPLAGGINEQFF.

The chain has TRBV6-8 and TRBJ1-2, with a weak D call TRBD1 (6 bases). The CDR3 has 14 residues. Deletions cut 2 bases from V and 8 bases from J, with 15 bases between. In germline, CDR1 is MNHGY, CDR2 SAAAGT. The CDR3 loop is CASSYQGGGGGYTF. In nucleotides, the CDR3 is TGTGCCAGCAGTTACCAAGGGGGGGGTGGAGGCTACACCTTC.

The table lists this clonotype with a few counts. The chain employs TRBV7-2 and TRBJ2-3; D ambiguous. This CDR3 is built from 13 residues. The germline CDR1 and CDR2 sequences are SGHTA and FQGNSA. Deletions cut 2 bases from V and 6 bases from J, with 9 bases between. This CDR3 is CASSLRARDTQYF. The CDR3, as DNA: TGTGCCAGCAGCTTAAGGGCCCGGGATACGCAGTATTTT.

The V gene is TRBV12-3 or TRBV12-4, the J gene TRBJ2-5; 7 bases map to TRBD2. The DNA end is more similar to TRBJ2-7, so the J call may be wrong. The CDR3 has 14 amino acids. This chain's CDR3 is CASSLGLAAYEQYF. In DNA form, the CDR3 reads TGTGCCAGCAGTTTAGGCCTAGCGGCCTACGAGCAGTACTTC.

This clonotype was picked up a small number of times. The chain has TRBV6-1 and TRBJ2-7; D may be TRBD1 (5 bases). The tail of the sequence fits TRBJ2-1 better, so the J call may be wrong. This CDR3 spans 15 amino acids. Germline V gene data show CDR1 as MNHNS and CDR2 as SASEGT. In DNA, the CDR3 is TGTGCCAGCAGTTCAGACAGACTCTCCTACAATGAGCAGTTCTTC. Residues: CASSSDRLSYNEQFF.

This chain links TRBV7-6 with TRBJ2-1; D not certain. The end of the DNA aligns better with TRBJ2-7, so the J call may be wrong. CDR1 is SGHVS, CDR2 FNYEAQ, per germline. This CDR3 comprises 13 residues. The CDR3 sequence is CASSSRTDYEQYF. The CDR3 region has the DNA TGTGCCAGCAGCTCCAGAACAGATTACGAGCAGTACTTC.

This clonotype came up many times. This chain links TRBV18 with TRBJ1-1; no firm D call. V lost 0 bases and J 1 base, leaving 9 bases between the germline ends. Germline V gives CDR1 KGHSH, CDR2 LQKENI. The CDR3 loop spans 15 amino acids. The CDR3 bases are TGTGCCAGCTCACCACCGGCGAGAGGGAACACTGAAGCTTTCTTT. It encodes CASSPPARGNTEAFF.

This clonotype appeared many times. The rearrangement uses TRBV27 and TRBJ1-4, with D possibly being TRBD1 (6 bases). Germline CDR1 is MNHEY and CDR2 is SMNVEV (reference sequence). Trimming cost V 4 bases and J 3 bases, with 15 bases left between them. The CDR3 totals 16 residues. CDR3 region: CASSSRVGASNEKLFF. The CDR3 nucleotides are TGTGCCAGCAGTTCACGTGTGGGGGCCTCTAATGAAAAACTGTTTTTT.

This clonotype was counted many times. The chain employs TRBV18 and TRBJ2-7, with TRBD2 matching 15 bases. The J segment lost 4 bases and the V segment lost 5 bases, leaving 15 bases of the junction unmatched. CDR3 length: 19 amino acids. CDR1 and CDR2 from the germline V gene are KGHSH and LQKENI. CDR3 in DNA: TGTGCCAGCTCATCCACTGAACCGGGACTAGCGGGAGGATCGTACGAGCAGTACTTC. Translation: CASSSTEPGLAGGSYEQYF.

The CDR3 sequence: CASSYPFGLAAYNEQFF. CDR3 coding DNA: TGTGCCAGCAGTTACCCCTTCGGACTAGCGGCATACAATGAGCAGTTCTTC. The rearrangement uses TRBV6-6 and TRBJ2-1, with 10 bases lining up with TRBD2. Germline-derived CDR1 and CDR2 are MNHNY and SVGAGI (reference sequence). The V gene end was trimmed by 2 bases and the J gene end by 4 bases; junction bases not matched to a gene: 8. This CDR3 contains 17 residues.

This clonotype showed up just a few times. The chain links TRBV7-9 to TRBJ2-5; TRBD2 is a possible D gene (5 bases). CDR3 size: 14 residues. With 1 base removed from V and 3 bases from J, the gap between germline ends came to 9 bases. Germline V gene data show CDR1 as SEHNR and CDR2 as FQNEAQ (reference sequence). In DNA form, the CDR3 reads TGTGCCAGCAGCTTAGGGTACGGGGAAGAGACCCAGTACTTC. Its protein product is CASSLGYGEETQYF.

In its sample, this clonotype was seen a few times. The CDR3 does not close with the conserved phenylalanine or tryptophan, likely indicating a read error. The DNA is left out, because the CDR3 cannot be placed on it with certainty; the CDR3 is given as TCRdb lists it. This rearrangement joins TRBV7-6 to TRBJ2-1; TRBD1 is the table's D call, not checked against the DNA. CDR1 is SGHVS, CDR2 FNYEAQ, per germline. With termini counted, the CDR3 has 22 amino acids. The CDR3: CASSHPSGAPGPSVNYGYTFGS.

In DNA, the CDR3 is TGTGCCAGCAGTGAATTGACAGGGGGCGCTTCTGGGGAGACCCAGTACTTC. This encodes CASSELTGGASGETQYF. The chain carries TRBV6-5 and TRBJ2-1; TRBD1 agrees at 10 bases. The DNA end lines up better with TRBJ2-5; the J call may be wrong. The CDR3 is 17 residues long. Looked up from germline, CDR1 is MNHEY and CDR2 is SVGAGI.

This clonotype is large (0.1 to 1%) in the sample. This chain connects TRBV7-2 to TRBJ2-1, with D perhaps given as TRBD1 or TRBD2 (5 bases each). The CDR3 has 15 amino acids. Between the trimmed V and J ends, which lost 5 bases and 1 base, there was a span of 12 bases. The V gene's germline CDR1 is SGHTA and CDR2 FQGNSA. CDR3 DNA sequence: TGTGCCAGCAGCCGGGACCGTCGTTCCTACAATGAGCAGTTCTTC. The encoded protein is CASSRDRRSYNEQFF.

This clonotype was observed many times. The V and J genes are TRBV4-3 and TRBJ2-7, with TRBD2 as a possible D gene (5 bases). This CDR3 has 15 residues. Germline CDR1 and CDR2: LGHNA and YSLEER. V shed 0 bases and J shed 4 bases, with 13 bases lying between them. CDR3 DNA sequence: TGCGCCAGCAGCCAAGATCGAGGGTTGGGATACGAGCAGTACTTC. It yields the protein CASSQDRGLGYEQYF.